The present TCR beta chain was sequenced within a study of blood T cell repertoires in COVID-19. Study-wide context: There were acute and convalescent COVID-19 samples, and they came from the United States, Italy and Spain. T cells, B-cell-depleted T cells, or PBMCs supplied cDNA or gDNA.

The CDR3 covers 9 residues. The germline V and J ends were trimmed by 4 bases and 13 bases, with 8 bases remaining between them. Per the authors' pipeline: For nucleated cells, counts were estimated from reference gene primer amplification. Some clones are missing from TCRdb's copy, which holds only in-frame ones; the method was immunoSEQ multiplex PCR. The DNA gave D and trimming, while V, J and clone size come from that table. The sample yields under 300,000 clones, roughly 91% seen once. This chain connects TRBV5-3 to TRBJ2-5; tentatively, D is TRBD2 (6 bases). TRBV5-3 is an ORF, with its function uncertain. This receptor was obtained from a woman between 40 and 55 years old who had recovered from COVID-19. The sample comprised peripheral blood. Here the CDR3 reads CARSGGWYF. CDR3 nucleotide sequence: TGTGCCAGAAGCGGGGGGTGGTACTTC.